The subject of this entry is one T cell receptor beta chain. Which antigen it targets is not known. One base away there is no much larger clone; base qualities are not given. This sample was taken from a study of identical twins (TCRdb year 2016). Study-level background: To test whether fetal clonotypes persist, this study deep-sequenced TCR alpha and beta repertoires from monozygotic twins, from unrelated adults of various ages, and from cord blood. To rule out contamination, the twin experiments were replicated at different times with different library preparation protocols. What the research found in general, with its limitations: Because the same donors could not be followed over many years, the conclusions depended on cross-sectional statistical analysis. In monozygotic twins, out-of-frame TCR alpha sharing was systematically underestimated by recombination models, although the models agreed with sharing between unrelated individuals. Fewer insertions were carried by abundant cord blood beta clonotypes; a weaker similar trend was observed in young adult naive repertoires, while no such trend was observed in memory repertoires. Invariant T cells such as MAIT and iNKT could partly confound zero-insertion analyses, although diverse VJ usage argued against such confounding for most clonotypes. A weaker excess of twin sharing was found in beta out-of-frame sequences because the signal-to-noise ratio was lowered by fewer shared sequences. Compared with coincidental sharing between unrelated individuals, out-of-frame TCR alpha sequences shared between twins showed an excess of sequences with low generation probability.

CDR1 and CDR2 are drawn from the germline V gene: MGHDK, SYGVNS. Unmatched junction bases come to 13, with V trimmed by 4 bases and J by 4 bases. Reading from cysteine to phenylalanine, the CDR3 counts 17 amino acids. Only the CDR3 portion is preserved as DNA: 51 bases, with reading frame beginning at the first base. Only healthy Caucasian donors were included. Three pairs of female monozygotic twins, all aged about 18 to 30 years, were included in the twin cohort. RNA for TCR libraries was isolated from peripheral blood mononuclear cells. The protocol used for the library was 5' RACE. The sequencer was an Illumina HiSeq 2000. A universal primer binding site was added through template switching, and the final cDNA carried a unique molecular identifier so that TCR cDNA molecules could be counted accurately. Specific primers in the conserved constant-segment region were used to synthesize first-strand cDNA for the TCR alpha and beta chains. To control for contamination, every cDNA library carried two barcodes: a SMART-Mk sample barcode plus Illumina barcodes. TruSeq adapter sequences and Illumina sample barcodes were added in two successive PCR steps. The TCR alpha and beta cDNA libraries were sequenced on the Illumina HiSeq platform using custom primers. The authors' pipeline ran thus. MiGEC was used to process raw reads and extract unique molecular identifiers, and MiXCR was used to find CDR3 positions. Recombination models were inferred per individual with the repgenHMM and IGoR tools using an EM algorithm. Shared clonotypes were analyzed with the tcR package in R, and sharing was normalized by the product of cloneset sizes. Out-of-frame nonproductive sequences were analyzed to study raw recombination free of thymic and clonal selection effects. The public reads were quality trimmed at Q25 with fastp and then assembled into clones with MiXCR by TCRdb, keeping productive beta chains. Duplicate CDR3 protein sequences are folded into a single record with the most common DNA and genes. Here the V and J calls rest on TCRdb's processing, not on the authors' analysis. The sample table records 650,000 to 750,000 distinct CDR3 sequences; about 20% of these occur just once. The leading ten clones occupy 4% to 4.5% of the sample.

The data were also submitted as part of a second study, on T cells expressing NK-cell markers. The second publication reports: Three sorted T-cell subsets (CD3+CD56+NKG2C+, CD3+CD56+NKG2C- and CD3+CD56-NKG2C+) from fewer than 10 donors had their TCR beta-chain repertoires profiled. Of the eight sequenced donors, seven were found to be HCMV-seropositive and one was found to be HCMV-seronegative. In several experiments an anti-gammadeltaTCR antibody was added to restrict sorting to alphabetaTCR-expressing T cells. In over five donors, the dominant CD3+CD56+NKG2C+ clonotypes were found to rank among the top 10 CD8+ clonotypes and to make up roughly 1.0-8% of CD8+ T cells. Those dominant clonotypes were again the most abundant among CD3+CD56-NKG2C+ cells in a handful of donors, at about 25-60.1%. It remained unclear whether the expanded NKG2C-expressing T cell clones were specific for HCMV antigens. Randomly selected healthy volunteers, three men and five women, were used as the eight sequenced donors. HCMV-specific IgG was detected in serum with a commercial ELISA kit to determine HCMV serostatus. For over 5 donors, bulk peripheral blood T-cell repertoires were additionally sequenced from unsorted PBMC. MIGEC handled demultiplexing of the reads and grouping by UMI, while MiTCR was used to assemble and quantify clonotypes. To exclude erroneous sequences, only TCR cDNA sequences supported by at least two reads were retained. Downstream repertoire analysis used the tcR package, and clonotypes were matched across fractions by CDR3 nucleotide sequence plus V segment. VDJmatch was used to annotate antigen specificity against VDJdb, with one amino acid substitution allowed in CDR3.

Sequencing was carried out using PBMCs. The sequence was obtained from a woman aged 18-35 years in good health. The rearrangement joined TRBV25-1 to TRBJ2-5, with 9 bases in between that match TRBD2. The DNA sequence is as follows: TGTGCCAGCAGTGCCTTAATAGCGGGGGCAGAGCTAGAGACCCAGTACTTC. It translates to CASSALIAGAELETQYF.